The clone carrying this T cell receptor (beta chain) was recorded a few times. A sample-barcoded 5' primer and a J-beta primer mix were used in a second PCR of roughly 6 to 11 cycles. TCRdb re-analysed the 5' RACE reads in MiXCR, keeping a single row per CDR3 protein. The table lists around 700,000 distinct CDR3 sequences, roughly 25% of them singletons, with 9.4% in the top ten. V shed 3 bases and J 3 bases; nucleotides not matched to a gene: 3. The CDR3 has 14 residues. Germline V gene sequence: CDR1 SGDLS, CDR2 YYNGEE. This sample is part of a study of blood T cells in healthy people across ages. These same data were also listed under a study on T cells of mothers and their children.

This receptor was obtained from a boy younger than 18 in good health. Sequencing was done on a sample of blood. The chain employs TRBV9 and TRBJ1-3; 7 bases are a match to TRBD1. CDR3 bases: TGTGCCAGCAGCGCCTACAGGGGTGGAAACACCATATATTTT. Translating gives CASSAYRGGNTIYF.